This TCR beta chain stems from a study of cytomegalovirus exposure and HLA in healthy donors (TCRdb year 2017). Context from the whole study: An earlier analysis of some 600 of the donors reported 276 Gb of sequence data and around 120 million unique TCR beta sequences obtained from some 200 million T cells. Several DR-DQ haplotypes were handled as single units for association and clustering, since linkage in the cohort was strong. Along with the approximately 700-subject first cohort, a separate validation cohort of over a hundred different subjects was used. The study aimed to test whether signatures of past pathogen exposure could be identified by cataloging public T cell receptors. Genome-wide SNP genotypes for about three fifths of the roughly 700 donors were used in a later genetic analysis, which treated that subset as a discovery cohort. Alongside the repertoire data, information on donor age, sex, ethnicity and CMV serostatus was compiled. A later analysis re-examined previously published TCR beta repertoires from about 670 donors and added high-resolution HLA genotyping to investigate patterns of TCR occurrence. Both class I and class II loci were covered by HLA typing, at four-digit resolution. All discovery cohort repertoires had been generated using a single sequencing platform. Of the roughly 400 genotyped donors, 65% to 90% fell in the genetic ancestry cluster associated with self-reported Caucasian donors. In an earlier analysis of several hundred of the donors, high-throughput TCR beta sequencing was used to judge whether each TCR beta V gene segment behaved as functional or pseudogenic. Roughly 300 gigabases of sequencing data and around 85 million unique TCR sequences made up an early release that covered around 640 HLA-typed donors. Using immunosequencing, the study profiled T cell repertoires from some 670 subjects and related those repertoires to cytomegalovirus serostatus. High-throughput TCR immunosequencing, statistical association of individual TCRs with disease status, and machine learning were combined to predict cytomegalovirus infection status. Among about 400 genotyped donors of the cohort, an average of roughly 230,000 unique TCR beta nucleotide sequences was sequenced per donor, of which 15% to 20% were non-productive. Typing coverage varied by locus: about 620-630 donors for A, B, C, DRB1 and DQB1; roughly 560 for DQA1; about 590 for DPA1; 450 to 480 for DPB1. In the later analysis, no new phenotypic data were used to find candidate immune exposures; instead, reliance was placed on TCR beta sequences and their occurrence across donors.

The cohort was made up of 666 healthy bone marrow donors. At the time of sampling, every cohort member was nominally healthy, though immune exposures that went unrecorded were likely present. The donor tested CMV seronegative and was one of the 352 seronegative cohort members. A peripheral blood sample was collected from each donor, and TCR beta sequencing was performed on peripheral blood mononuclear cells. The Qiagen DNeasy Blood Extraction Kit was used to extract genomic DNA from the blood cell samples. The method was the immunoSEQ multiplex PCR assay. The multiplex PCR relied on a mix of 60 forward primers for TCR Vbeta segments and 13 reverse primers for TCR Jbeta segments. Amplification of the CDR3 region of rearranged TCR beta genes was performed with a multiplex PCR assay on genomic DNA. The Illumina HiSeq System was used to sequence the amplified TCR beta libraries as 87-base-pair reads. In the source study's methods: Across the 500 to 750 repertoires, a later analysis counted roughly 84 million unique TCR beta chains, 9 million to 14 million of which were shared by at least two donors. To remove PCR and sequencing errors, raw reads were error-corrected and collapsed into unique sequences using a nearest-neighbor algorithm that merged closely related sequences. CDR3 sequences were aligned to IMGT reference sequences to assign V, D and J gene segments. For a sequence to be retained, a match of at least six nucleotides to both a V gene segment and a J gene segment was required. Rearrangements were called productive when the CDR3 lacked stop codons and stayed in frame with V and J; all others were non-productive. CDR3 was defined by IMGT convention, running from the second conserved V-encoded cysteine to the conserved J-encoded phenylalanine. The earlier analysis of roughly 590 of the donors excluded sequences that lacked an unambiguous match to a single V gene segment. An earlier analysis of under 750 of the donors called V segments functional above 56.7% productive rearrangements and segregating when the between-donor standard deviation exceeded 5%. A statistical classification framework was developed to diagnose cytomegalovirus status using the catalog of TCR beta chain sequences. In a later analysis, TCR nucleotide sequences were compared against IMGT/GENE-DB human TR gene sequences so that V and J genes could be assigned. The TCRdist pipeline was used in a later analysis to assign CDR3 sequences and most-parsimonious VDJ recombination scenarios. A later analysis defined each TCR beta chain by its CDR3 amino acid sequence plus V-gene family, and excluded reads lacking a unique V-gene family. A later analysis removed 600 or so highly shared, low-generation-probability nucleotide sequences to deal with suspected cross-contamination and a sequencing artifact. In a later analysis, a clonal expansion index for each public chain was calculated from normalized within-repertoire ranks of inferred template counts. In a later analysis, generation probabilities were computed with a VDJ recombination model fitted to out-of-frame rearrangements, and the resulting probabilities were checked against IGoR. In a later analysis, hypergeometric tests were used to score TCR-TCR, TCR-HLA and TCR-CMV co-occurrence, with a repertoire-size bias correction applied to TCR pairs. A later analysis estimated false discovery rates by permuting HLA or CMV assignments 20 times. In a later analysis, co-occurring TCRs were grouped using DBSCAN, with TCRdist sequence similarity added in when clustering inside HLA-allele-positive subsets. Repertoires with fewer than 30,000 or more than 120,000 public chains, plus five repertoires with anomalous nucleotide sharing, were excluded from co-occurrence clustering. Sourced from immuneACCESS, this table was stored by TCRdb with only in-frame sequences that have V and J called. A share of the clones is absent; for the studies checked, an unresolved V gene accounts for under half, and the remainder has no known explanation. That table gives V, J and clone size, and the DNA gave D and trimming. Present in this sample are 150,000 to 200,000 clones, roughly 83% of which were seen just once. The ten most abundant clones make up about 0.26% of the sample.

To note about this clone: Its antigen target is currently unknown. Per-base quality was not reported, and no clone a single base away is much larger than it.

Per the germline V gene, SGHRS is the CDR1 and YFSETQ is the CDR2. Unmatched junction bases come to 2, with V trimmed by 2 bases and J by 2 bases. From its cysteine to its phenylalanine, the CDR3 spans 14 amino acids. CDR3 DNA only is kept here, 42 bases in frame from base 1. Paper-wide results and their limitations: A later analysis reported that several top co-occurrence clusters appeared linked to parvovirus B19, influenza, CMV and Epstein-Barr virus. The study listed around 160 TCR beta chains as associated with cytomegalovirus. In a later analysis, TCR association rates were found to vary across HLA loci, with the most associated TCRs seen for DRB1 alleles and the fewest for HLA-C alleles. It was suggested by the authors that the approach could potentially be generalized to other disease states and immunological phenotypes. Because the 87-base-pair reads could not distinguish some IMGT-functional V segments, including TRBV6-2 and TRBV6-3, those segments were excluded. CMV serostatus was the only immune exposure information available for the cohort. Most CMV-associated TCR beta chains appeared to be HLA-restricted in a later analysis, and the HLA associations seemed to be driven largely by CMV exposure. Only TCR beta chains were sequenced in this cohort, and the absence of alpha or paired-chain data limited detectable features. The presence/absence analyses assumed that sequencing depth was roughly uniform across donors, and that assumption may not be true. In a later analysis, HLA-associated TCR beta chains were found to be more clonally expanded and to have lower generation probabilities than equally common non-associated chains. Specific HLA alleles were associated with over 15,000 TCR beta sequences at a false discovery rate of 0.05 in a later analysis. Because HLA typing was unavailable for some donors at each locus, only the typed subset was used in association tests. Linkage disequilibrium might explain the correlated functional status among segregating V segments, but an unknown experimental factor could not be ruled out. When HLA alleles, especially DR and DQ, strongly co-occurred, TCR associations were difficult to assign to individual alleles. A cluster of highly shared sequence variants was judged likely to represent a technical artifact of the sequencing pipeline. A later genetic analysis reported fewer N-insertions in productive TCRs among donors in an Asian-associated ancestry cluster than the approximately 670-donor mean. An association between a missense DCLRE1C variant and V-gene and J-gene trimming of TCR beta chains was found in a later genetic analysis and replicated in an independent cohort. While some public TCRs were present in many individuals, most TCR sequences turned up only very rarely across donors. Three of the identified cytomegalovirus-associated TCR beta chains were confirmed in vitro to be specific for cytomegalovirus antigens. Broadly in line with IMGT annotations, most TCR beta V segments showed up in productive rearrangements about 90% or about 30% of the time in an earlier analysis of approximately 640 of the donors. The classifier was reported to diagnose cytomegalovirus status with high specificity and sensitivity in both the original and validation cohorts. A further reported finding was that TCR beta sequences accurately predicted the HLA-A and HLA-B alleles for most subjects in the first cohort. Because counts were too low, roughly 17 rarely observed V segments, including chromosome 9 orphons, were left out of the earlier analysis of approximately 580 of the donors.

The sample was PBMCs. This TCR was recovered from a boy between 10 and 17 years old in good health and CMV-seronegative. Here the chain combines TRBV5-1 and TRBJ1-2; the junction holds 8 bases that match TRBD1. This receptor has the CDR3 CASSFSGGNYGYTF. The sequenced DNA: TGCGCCAGCAGCTTCTCAGGGGGCAACTATGGCTACACCTTC.